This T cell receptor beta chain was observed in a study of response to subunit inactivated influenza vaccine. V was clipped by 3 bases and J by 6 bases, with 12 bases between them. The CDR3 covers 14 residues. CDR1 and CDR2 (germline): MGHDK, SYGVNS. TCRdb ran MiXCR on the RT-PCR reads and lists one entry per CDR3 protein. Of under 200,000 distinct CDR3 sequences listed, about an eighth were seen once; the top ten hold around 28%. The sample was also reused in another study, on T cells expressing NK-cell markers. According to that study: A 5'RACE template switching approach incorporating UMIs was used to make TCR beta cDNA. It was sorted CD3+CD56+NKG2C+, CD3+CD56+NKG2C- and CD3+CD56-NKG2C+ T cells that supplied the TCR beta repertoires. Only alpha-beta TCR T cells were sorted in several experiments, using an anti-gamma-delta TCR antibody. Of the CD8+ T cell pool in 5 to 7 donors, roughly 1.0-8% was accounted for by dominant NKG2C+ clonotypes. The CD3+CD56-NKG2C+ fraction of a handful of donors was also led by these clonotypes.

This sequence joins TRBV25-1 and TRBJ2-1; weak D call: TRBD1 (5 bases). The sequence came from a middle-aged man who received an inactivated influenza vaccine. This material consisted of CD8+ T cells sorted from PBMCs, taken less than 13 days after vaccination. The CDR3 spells CASSDSLRGNEQFF. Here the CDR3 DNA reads TGTGCCAGCAGTGATAGCCTAAGGGGCAATGAGCAGTTCTTC.